This T cell receptor beta chain was obtained from a study of cytomegalovirus exposure and HLA in healthy donors. With regard to this clone: Antigen specificity is unknown.

PCR involved 60 Vbeta and 13 Jbeta primers. Assay used: immunoSEQ multiplex PCR; TCRdb lists only in-frame clones, some missing. Here the sample spans 150,000 to 200,000 clones, 70% to 85% being singletons. The study's findings and limits: HLA alleles were associated with fewer than 20,000 TCR beta sequences in a later analysis at 0.05 false discovery rate. HLA restriction was apparent for most CMV-associated TCR beta chains in a later analysis. For most TCR beta V segments, an earlier analysis put the productive rate at about 87% or about 30% of the time.

This CDR3 has 16 amino acids. Between the trimmed V and J ends, which lost 5 bases and 1 base, there was a span of 15 bases. Germline CDR1 is MNHEY and CDR2 is SMNVEV (reference sequence). The sample comprised PBMCs. The J gene is TRBJ1-3, the V gene TRBV27; D is uncertain. The TCR comes from a man aged 45-65 years in good health and CMV-seropositive. The CDR3 region is CASSPGYIPSGNTIYF. The CDR3, as DNA: TGTGCCAGCAGTCCAGGCTACATACCTTCTGGAAACACCATATATTTT.